The 23 T cell receptor beta chains given below trace back to one sample, sequenced in a study of CD8 T cells in ankylosing spondylitis. TCRdb independently ran MiXCR on the 5' RACE reads; one entry per CDR3 protein. The sample yields 20,000 to 30,000 distinct CDR3 sequences, 10% to 15% seen once. The sequenced sample was blood. All receptors derive from a male donor with ankylosing spondylitis or in good health (not recorded which).

This clonotype was seen a handful of times. The rearrangement uses TRBV7-9 and TRBJ1-1, with D possibly being TRBD1 (5 bases). This CDR3 has 15 residues. Trimming removed 5 bases at V and 4 bases at J, with 17 bases between. The germline gives CDR1 SEHNR, CDR2 FQNEAQ (reference sequence). The CDR3 is CASSAYGTSGTEAFF. DNA of the CDR3: TGTGCCAGCAGCGCATACGGGACTTCGGGCACTGAAGCTTTCTTT.

There are many counts of this clonotype. The chain is built from TRBV7-8 and TRBJ2-3; TRBD1 agrees at 7 bases. CDR3 length: 14 amino acids. CDR1 is SGHVS, CDR2 FQNEAQ, per germline. V shed 5 bases and J 6 bases; nucleotides not matched to a gene: 8. CDR3 DNA sequence: TGTGCCAGCAGCACCCTAACAGGGGACGATACGCAGTATTTT. Protein: CASSTLTGDDTQYF.

This clonotype was seen many times. The chain joins TRBV7-8 to TRBJ2-3, with D possibly being TRBD2 (6 bases). The CDR3 has 15 residues. Trimming removed 0 bases from V and 2 bases from J, with 9 bases in between. The germline CDR1 and CDR2 sequences are SGHVS and FQNEAQ. This CDR3 reads CASSLAGGPTDTQYF. The CDR3 region has the DNA TGTGCCAGCAGCTTAGCGGGGGGACCCACAGATACGCAGTATTTT.

This clonotype came up many times. The chain uses TRBV25-1 and TRBJ2-7; no firm D call. This CDR3 is 11 amino acids long. V dropped 1 base and J dropped 7 bases, with 5 bases sitting between them. Germline CDR1 and CDR2: MGHDK and SYGVNS. The CDR3, as DNA: TGTGCCAGCAGTGAATTGCGGGAGCAGTACTTC. It specifies CASSELREQYF.

The chain uses TRBV29-1 and TRBJ2-1; D may be TRBD1 (6 bases). The CDR3 contains 14 residues. Trimming cost V 7 bases and J 6 bases, with 19 bases left between them. In germline, CDR1 is SQVTM, CDR2 ANQGSEA. CDR3 region: CSAPEPQGLNEQFF. CDR3 bases: TGCAGCGCCCCCGAACCCCAGGGGCTCAATGAGCAGTTCTTC.

There are many counts of this clonotype. This chain uses TRBV10-3 with TRBJ2-1, with D possibly being TRBD1 or TRBD2 (5 bases each). There are 15 residues in the CDR3. Trimming pared 10 bases from V and 2 bases from J, leaving 18 bases between. Germline V lookup: CDR1 ENHRY, CDR2 SYGVKD. The CDR3: CATKPGGAPYNEQFF. The CDR3 region has the DNA TGTGCCACCAAACCTGGGGGTGCTCCCTACAATGAGCAGTTCTTC.

This clonotype was recorded many times. The chain employs TRBV4-2 and TRBJ2-3; tentative D call: TRBD1 (5 bases). V was cut by 0 bases and J by 1 base, with 8 bases left in between. Germline V CDR1 and CDR2: LGHNA, YNFKEQ. The CDR3 sequence is 15 residues long. CDR3 loop: CASSQEGRGTDTQYF. Written as DNA, the CDR3 is TGTGCCAGCAGCCAAGAGGGCAGGGGCACAGATACGCAGTATTTT.

The chain recombines TRBV12-3 or TRBV12-4 with TRBJ2-2, with a weak D call TRBD1 (5 bases). Trimming removed 5 bases at V and 1 base at J, with 11 bases between. CDR3 size: 15 residues. CDR3 in amino acids: CASSAGAENTGELFF. The CDR3 DNA follows: TGTGCCAGCAGTGCTGGGGCGGAGAACACCGGGGAGCTGTTTTTT.

This clonotype was observed many times. V and J are TRBV5-1 and TRBJ2-1; D unresolved. Germline values: CDR1 SGHRS, CDR2 YFSETQ. There are 15 residues in the CDR3. Trimming took off 2 bases at V and 2 bases at J, with 11 bases between the two ends. The CDR3 sequence is CASSLDFAPYNEQFF. CDR3 nucleotide sequence: TGCGCCAGCAGCTTAGACTTTGCCCCCTACAATGAGCAGTTCTTC.

Many counts were recorded for this clonotype. The chain combines TRBV11-2 with TRBJ1-5, with D perhaps matching TRBD1 (5 bases). Looked up from germline, CDR1 is SGHAT and CDR2 is FQNNGV. The CDR3 runs to 15 residues. V was pared by 5 bases and J by 2 bases, with 13 bases between. DNA of the CDR3: TGTGCCAGCAGCCAAACAGGTACCGGCAATCAGCCCCAGCATTTT. As protein: CASSQTGTGNQPQHF.

This clonotype was observed a few times. The chain is built from TRBV20-1 and TRBJ2-5; D gene uncertain. This CDR3 contains 11 residues. The V end was cut by 6 bases, the J end by 3 bases, with 8 bases between. Germline CDR1 DFQATT, CDR2 SNEGSKA (reference sequence). The CDR3 region has the DNA TGCAGTGCGTCCCCCAAAGAGACCCAGTACTTC. The encoded protein is CSASPKETQYF.

This clonotype came up many times. The V and J genes are TRBV5-1 and TRBJ2-2, with no clear D. CDR1 SGHRS and CDR2 YFSETQ come from the germline V gene. This CDR3 region has 12 residues. Trimming stripped 2 bases from V and 2 bases from J, with 1 base between. The CDR3 is CASSFNTGELFF. Here the CDR3 DNA reads TGCGCCAGCAGCTTCAACACCGGGGAGCTGTTTTTT.

In the case of this clonotype: This may stem from a read error, because a much larger clone lies one nucleotide away. The chain employs TRBV3-1 and TRBJ2-2; the D gene could be TRBD1 or TRBD2 (5 bases each). This CDR3 has 14 residues. V lost 4 bases and J 6 bases, leaving 12 bases between the germline ends. CDR1 and CDR2 (germline): LGHDT, YNNKEL (reference sequence). CDR3 sequence: CASSRGPNAGELFF. The CDR3 DNA reads TGTGCCAGCAGCCGGGGACCAAACGCCGGGGAGCTGTTTTTT.

This clonotype was counted ten times or more. This chain uses TRBV29-1 with TRBJ1-2; no clear D. Between the trimmed V and J ends, which lost 6 bases and 4 bases, there was a span of 15 bases. The CDR3 consists of 13 residues. Germline CDR1 is SQVTM and CDR2 is ANQGSEA. Here the CDR3 DNA reads TGCAGCGTGGCGGAGTGGGTGCGCTATGGCTACACCTTC. Translating it yields CSVAEWVRYGYTF. The complete variable domain, with remaining parts taken from reference TRBV29-1 and TRBJ1-2, reads SAVISQKPSRDICQRGTSLTIQCQVDSQVTMMFWYRQQPGQSLTLIATANQGSEATYESGFVIDKFPISRPNLTFSTLTVSNMSPEDSSIYLCSVAEWVRYGYTFGSGTRLTVV.

This clonotype was seen repeatedly, ten times or more. The rearrangement uses TRBV29-1 and TRBJ2-6, with unresolved D. Per germline, CDR1 SQVTM and CDR2 ANQGSEA. This CDR3 contains 15 residues. V lost 3 bases to trimming and J lost 0 bases, with 9 bases between them. The CDR3 DNA sequence: TGCAGCGTTGACCTACAGAGCTCTGGGGCCAACGTCCTGACTTTC. It codes for CSVDLQSSGANVLTF.

The V call is TRBV29-1, the J call TRBJ1-4; no clear D gene. Trimming removed 3 bases at V and 5 bases at J, with 10 bases between. Germline CDR1 and CDR2: SQVTM and ANQGSEA. This CDR3 comprises 13 residues. Here the CDR3 DNA reads TGCAGCGTTGACGAGGGTGGGAATGAAAAACTGTTTTTT. It codes for CSVDEGGNEKLFF. Drawing the rest from reference TRBV29-1 and TRBJ1-4, the complete variable domain is SAVISQKPSRDICQRGTSLTIQCQVDSQVTMMFWYRQQPGQSLTLIATANQGSEATYESGFVIDKFPISRPNLTFSTLTVSNMSPEDSSIYLCSVDEGGNEKLFFGSGTQLSVL.

This clonotype appeared many times. This chain links TRBV4-1 with TRBJ2-1, with 9 bases matching TRBD2. J lost 5 bases, V lost 4 bases, and 9 bases had no gene match. The germline gives CDR1 MGHRA, CDR2 YSYEKL. CDR3 length: 16 amino acids. CDR3 region: CASSPIGLATDNEQFF. CDR3 nucleotide sequence: TGCGCCAGCAGCCCGATAGGACTAGCGACCGACAATGAGCAGTTCTTC.

V and J are TRBV6-5 and TRBJ1-4; the D is unclear. Trimming removed 7 bases at V and 0 bases at J, with 18 bases between. The CDR3 runs to 17 residues. Per the germline V gene, CDR1 is MNHEY and CDR2 is SVGAGI. This CDR3 reads CASTSGVLEATNEKLFF. DNA of the CDR3: TGTGCCAGCACCAGTGGGGTTTTGGAAGCAACTAATGAAAAACTGTTTTTT.

There are many counts of this clonotype. The DNA for the CDR3 is TGCGCCAGCAGCCCAGTCGGGCTCGGTGAAAAACTGTTTTTT. It specifies CASSPVGLGEKLFF. The chain joins TRBV4-3 to TRBJ1-4; D is unclear. Germline CDR1 LGHNA, CDR2 YSLEER. The CDR3 is 14 amino acids. Trimming took 4 bases from V and 7 from J, leaving 13 bases between them.

V gene TRBV29-1 combines with J gene TRBJ2-3; perhaps TRBD1 as D (7 bases). The ends were cut back, 0 bases at V and 6 bases at J, with 13 bases in the middle. The CDR3 covers 14 residues. Germline lookup yields CDR1 SQVTM and CDR2 ANQGSEA. CDR3 nucleotides: TGCAGCGTTGAAGAAGTCTCAGGGGGGGATACGCAGTATTTT. It is translated as CSVEEVSGGDTQYF.

This clonotype appeared a few times. V is TRBV7-9 and J is TRBJ1-1; D ambiguous. CDR1 is SEHNR and CDR2 is FQNEAQ in the germline V gene (reference sequence). Trimming left V 2 bases short and J 2 bases short, with 9 bases between. The CDR3 is 14 amino acids. The CDR3 is CASSLRDINTEAFF. The CDR3 region has the DNA TGTGCCAGCAGCTTAAGGGATATAAACACTGAAGCTTTCTTT.

In its sample, this clonotype was seen a few times. This chain links TRBV5-1 with TRBJ2-6; no firm D call. Germline V gene data show CDR1 as SGHRS and CDR2 as YFSETQ. V dropped 0 bases and J dropped 0 bases, with 4 bases sitting between them. The CDR3 is made up of 15 amino acids. The CDR3 region has the DNA TGCGCCAGCAGCTTGGGGGTCTCTGGGGCCAACGTCCTGACTTTC. Protein: CASSLGVSGANVLTF. Looking up the rest from reference TRBV5-1 and TRBJ2-6 gives the full variable domain: KAGVTQTPRYLIKTRGQQVTLSCSPISGHRSVSWYQQTPGQGLQFLFEYFSETQRNKGNFPGRFSGRQFSNSRSEMNVSTLELGDSALYLCASSLGVSGANVLTFGAGSRLTVL.

The J gene is TRBJ2-1, the V gene TRBV5-1; TRBD2 agrees at 9 bases. With V trimmed by 3 bases and J by 6 bases, 10 bases remained unmatched. The CDR3 is 16 residues long. Germline V CDR1 and CDR2: SGHRS, YFSETQ. CDR3 nucleotide sequence: TGCGCCAGCAGCTCCCGGCGCGCGGGAGGGTTCAATGAGCAGTTCTTC. Translated: CASSSRRAGGFNEQFF.